Presented here are 25 T cell receptor beta chains from one specimen sequenced in a study of T cell changes during pregnancy in multiple sclerosis. The repertoire was sequenced with immunoSEQ multiplex PCR; TCRdb's copy has only in-frame clones and lacks some. The table includes roughly 64,000 clones, roughly 92% detected once. This specimen was peripheral blood, taken in the second trimester of pregnancy. These receptors originate from a female donor with multiple sclerosis, enrolled in a pregnancy study.

J is TRBJ2-3 and V is TRBV6-5, with a weak D call TRBD2 (6 bases). Trimming left V 6 bases short and J 0 bases short, with 13 bases between. The CDR3 length is 15 residues. From germline, CDR1 is MNHEY and CDR2 SVGAGI. CDR3 sequence (DNA): TGTGCCAGCAGGGGGGGTTTGACTAGCACAGATACGCAGTATTTT. This gives the protein CASRGGLTSTDTQYF.

This rearrangement joins TRBV30 to TRBJ2-3; D call uncertain. The CDR3 is 13 residues long. V dropped 2 bases and J dropped 5 bases, with 11 bases sitting between them. CDR1 is GTSNPN and CDR2 is SVGIG in the germline V gene (reference sequence). The DNA for the CDR3 is TGTGCCTGGAGTCCCCGGAGAGGAGATACGCAGTATTTT. Its translation: CAWSPRRGDTQYF.

CDR3 loop: CASSSTAYGQFF. CDR3 coding DNA: TGTGCCAGCAGTTCGACTGCGTATGGGCAGTTCTTC. This chain links TRBV27 with TRBJ2-1, with no clear D. The CDR3 runs to 12 residues. V lost 4 bases and J lost 12, with 13 bases in between. The germline V gene encodes CDR1 MNHEY and CDR2 SMNVEV (reference sequence).

The chain recombines TRBV4-2 with TRBJ2-5; 8 nucleotides line up with TRBD2. The CDR3 is made up of 17 amino acids. V was pared by 3 bases and J by 5 bases, with 14 bases of the junction left unmatched. The germline V gene encodes CDR1 LGHNA and CDR2 YNFKEQ. The CDR3 region has the DNA TGTGCCAGCAGCCATCACCGAGGAGAAGCGGGAGATGAGACCCAGTACTTC. Translated: CASSHHRGEAGDETQYF.

A few counts support this clone. The chain links TRBV5-1 to TRBJ2-7; 8 bases match TRBD2. The CDR3 is made up of 14 amino acids. CDR1 and CDR2 from the germline V gene are SGHRS and YFSETQ. Trimming at V came to 8 bases and at J to 3 bases, leaving 10 bases not matched to a gene. CDR3 nucleotides: TGCGCCAGTACCCGGGTTAGCGGGAACTACGAGCAGTACTTC. Its translation: CASTRVSGNYEQYF.

The rearrangement joins TRBV7-9 to TRBJ2-7; tentatively, D is TRBD1 (7 bases). This CDR3 is built from 14 residues. Trimming removed 10 bases from V and 4 bases from J, with 20 bases in between. In germline, CDR1 is SEHNR, CDR2 FQNEAQ (reference sequence). The CDR3 bases are TGTGCCACCCGACGCGGGACAGCTCAATACGAGCAGTACTTC. This codes for CATRRGTAQYEQYF.

The V and J genes are TRBV11-2 and TRBJ1-5; D not certain. The CDR3 totals 15 residues. The germline CDR1 and CDR2 sequences are SGHAT and FQNNGV. Trimming stripped 5 bases from V and 5 bases from J, with 16 bases between. The CDR3 reads CASSPEGREDQPQHF. CDR3 nucleotides: TGTGCCAGCAGCCCTGAGGGTCGGGAAGATCAGCCCCAGCATTTT.

V usage is TRBV2 and J usage is TRBJ1-1; D is perhaps TRBD1 (6 bases). CDR3 size: 14 residues. Trimming left V 5 bases short and J 0 bases short, with 10 bases between. Germline CDR1 and CDR2: SNHLY and FYNNEI. CDR3 sequence (DNA): TGTGCCAGCAGTAACAGGGCCGTGAACACTGAAGCTTTCTTT. Translated: CASSNRAVNTEAFF.

The chain joins TRBV28 to TRBJ2-1; 10 bases are shared with TRBD2. This CDR3 contains 17 residues. Germline V gene lookup returns CDR1 MDHEN and CDR2 SYDVKM. V was pared by 4 bases and J by 4 bases, with 10 bases of the junction left unmatched. The CDR3 loop reads CASSSTSGVPNYNEQFF. In DNA, the CDR3 is TGTGCCAGCAGTTCCACTAGCGGGGTTCCCAATTACAATGAGCAGTTCTTC.

The chain recombines TRBV11-1 with TRBJ2-5, with D possibly being TRBD1 (5 bases). CDR1 SGHAT and CDR2 FQDESV come from the germline V gene (reference sequence). The CDR3 consists of 14 residues. Trimming stripped 0 bases from V and 5 bases from J, with 10 bases between. The CDR3 DNA is TGTGCCAGCAGCTTAGCCAGGGAATGGGAGACCCAGTACTTC. Protein product: CASSLAREWETQYF.

The V gene is TRBV7-7, the J gene TRBJ2-3; D is possibly TRBD2 (6 bases). Per germline, CDR1 SSHAT and CDR2 FNYEAQ (reference sequence). V was trimmed by 2 bases and J by 0 bases, leaving 9 bases between them. The CDR3 sequence is 15 residues long. CDR3 in amino acids: CASSLTSGSTDTQYF. The CDR3 DNA sequence: TGTGCCAGCAGCTTAACCAGCGGGAGCACAGATACGCAGTATTTT. The entire variable domain, with the rest obtained from reference TRBV7-7 and TRBJ2-3, is as follows: GAGVSQSPRYKVTKRGQDVTLRCDPISSHATLYWYQQALGQGPEFLTYFNYEAQPDKSGLPSDRFSAERPEGSISTLTIQRTEQRDSAMYRCASSLTSGSTDTQYFGPGTRLTVL.

This chain connects TRBV29-1 to TRBJ1-3; D gene unclear. The CDR3 runs to 15 residues. The germline gives CDR1 SQVTM, CDR2 ANQGSEA. V was trimmed by 1 base and J by 0 bases, leaving 10 bases between them. The CDR3 loop is CSVEGTLSSGNTIYF. CDR3 nucleotide sequence: TGCAGCGTTGAAGGTACCCTGAGCTCTGGAAACACCATATATTTT.

The CDR3 region is CASARDRTYGYTF. The CDR3 coding sequence is TGTGCCAGCGCCCGGGACAGGACATATGGCTACACCTTC. The chain uses TRBV19 and TRBJ1-2, with 8 nucleotides matching TRBD1. The CDR3 is 13 residues long. Germline trimming cut 9 bases from V and 5 bases from J; bases unmatched to any gene: 8. Germline assignment: CDR1 LNHDA and CDR2 SQIVND (reference sequence).

This rearrangement joins TRBV4-3 to TRBJ2-5; 11 nucleotides agree with TRBD2. Germline V gene data show CDR1 as LGHNA and CDR2 as YSLEER. This CDR3 is built from 19 residues. After removal of 4 bases from V and 2 bases from J, the junction contained 15 bases not matched to a gene. The CDR3 loop reads CASSPNPIATSGNQETQYF. Written as DNA, the CDR3 is TGCGCCAGCAGCCCTAACCCAATCGCGACTAGCGGGAATCAAGAGACCCAGTACTTC.

This chain connects TRBV5-1 to TRBJ2-7; a possible D gene is TRBD2 (6 bases). The germline V gene encodes CDR1 SGHRS and CDR2 YFSETQ. Trimming left V 4 bases short and J 1 base short, with 18 bases between. There are 16 residues in the CDR3. CDR3 sequence (DNA): TGCGCCAGCAGCCCCCCCTCGTCCGGGAGATCCTACGAGCAGTACTTC. Protein: CASSPPSSGRSYEQYF.

The rearrangement joins TRBV6-5 to TRBJ2-7; 12 bases match TRBD2. The V segment lost 0 bases and the J segment 3 bases; nucleotides outside the gene matches: 3. Germline V gives CDR1 MNHEY, CDR2 SVGAGI. This CDR3 spans 16 amino acids. CDR3 region: CASSYSRLAGDYEQYF. In DNA form, the CDR3 reads TGTGCCAGCAGTTACTCCCGACTAGCGGGAGACTACGAGCAGTACTTC.

In its sample, this clone was seen once. The V call is TRBV11-2, the J call TRBJ2-3; the D is unclear. CDR3 length equals 12 residues. In germline, CDR1 is SGHAT, CDR2 FQNNGV. Trimming left V 4 bases short and J 4 bases short, with 6 bases between. CDR3 region: CASSSDSDTQYF. CDR3 DNA: TGTGCCAGCAGCTCAGACTCAGATACGCAGTATTTT.

The V and J genes are TRBV6-5 and TRBJ2-3, with D maybe TRBD1 (5 bases). The V gene lost 7 bases and the J gene lost 2 bases, with 10 bases spanning the gap. The CDR3 covers 13 residues. Germline CDR1 MNHEY, CDR2 SVGAGI. CDR3 residues: CASTQGATDTQYF. The CDR3 DNA reads TGTGCCAGCACTCAGGGTGCCACAGATACGCAGTATTTT.

The chain couples TRBV19 to TRBJ1-4; the D is unclear. CDR3 length: 14 amino acids. Trimming removed 8 bases from V and 8 bases from J, with 18 bases in between. Per the germline V gene, CDR1 is LNHDA and CDR2 is SQIVND (reference sequence). The DNA of the CDR3 is TGTGCCAGTTGTCTTGGTACCCCGGGGGAAAAACTGTTTTTT. Protein: CASCLGTPGEKLFF.

V and J are TRBV5-4 and TRBJ2-7; 12 bases align to TRBD2. Trimming took 4 bases from V and 5 from J; bases not matched to a gene: 7. The CDR3 sequence is 15 residues long. Per germline, CDR1 SGHNT and CDR2 YYREEE (reference sequence). The CDR3 DNA is TGTGCCAGCAGCGGACCTAGCGGGAGGGCCCACGAGCAGTACTTC. This encodes CASSGPSGRAHEQYF.

The chain has TRBV30 and TRBJ1-1; D not resolved. Germline loops: CDR1 GTSNPN, CDR2 SVGIG (reference sequence). This CDR3 region has 13 residues. V shed 0 bases and J shed 4 bases, with 9 bases lying between them. The CDR3 reads CAWSVSGFTEAFF. CDR3 coding DNA: TGTGCCTGGAGTGTGAGCGGATTCACTGAAGCTTTCTTT.

The V and J genes are TRBV6-1 and TRBJ2-7; D is uncertain. Trimming shortened V by 7 bases and J by 0 bases, and 13 bases separated the two germline ends. Germline V lookup: CDR1 MNHNS, CDR2 SASEGT. CDR3 length: 14 residues. The CDR3 sequence: CASTENTFSYEQYF. The DNA of the CDR3 is TGTGCCAGCACAGAAAACACATTCTCCTACGAGCAGTACTTC.

V and J are TRBV27 and TRBJ2-2; D might be TRBD1 (6 bases). The germline CDR1 and CDR2 sequences are MNHEY and SMNVEV (reference sequence). This CDR3 region has 17 residues. V lost 9 bases, J lost 5 bases, and 25 bases lay in between. The DNA for the CDR3 is TGTGCCAGGTCACGACTCGGACAGTCGGTCGGAACCGGGGAGCTGTTTTTT. This encodes CARSRLGQSVGTGELFF.

The chain has TRBV5-3 and TRBJ2-7; 9 bases line up with TRBD1. TRBV5-3 is filed as an ORF, its function uncertain. The CDR3 length is 15 residues. V was clipped by 4 bases and J by 5 bases; unmatched bases: 10. CDR3 residues: CARSPRDREADEQYF. The CDR3 nucleotides are TGTGCCAGAAGCCCCCGGGACAGGGAAGCCGACGAGCAGTACTTC.

This rearrangement joins TRBV6-1 to TRBJ2-1, with TRBD2 matching over 15 bases. CDR1 and CDR2 from the germline V gene are MNHNS and SASEGT. The length of the CDR3 is 15 residues. V trimming: 3 bases; J trimming: 9 bases; junction bases outside the gene matches: 3. In nucleotides, the CDR3 is TGTGCCAGCAGTGATCCGGGACTAGCGGGAGGTGAGCAGTTCTTC. Protein: CASSDPGLAGGEQFF.